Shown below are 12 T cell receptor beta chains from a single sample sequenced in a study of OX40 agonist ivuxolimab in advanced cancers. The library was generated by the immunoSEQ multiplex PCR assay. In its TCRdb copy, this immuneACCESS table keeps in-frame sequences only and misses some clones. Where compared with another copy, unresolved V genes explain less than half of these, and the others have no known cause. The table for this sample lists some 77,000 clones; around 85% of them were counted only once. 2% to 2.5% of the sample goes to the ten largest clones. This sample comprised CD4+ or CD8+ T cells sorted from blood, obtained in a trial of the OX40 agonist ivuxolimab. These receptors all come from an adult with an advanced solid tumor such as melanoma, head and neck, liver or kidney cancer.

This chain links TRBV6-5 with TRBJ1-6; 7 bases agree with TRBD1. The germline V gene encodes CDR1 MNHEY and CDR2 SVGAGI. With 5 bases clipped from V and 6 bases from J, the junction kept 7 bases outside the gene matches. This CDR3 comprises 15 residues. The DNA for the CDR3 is TGTGCCAGCAGTCCCATAGGGGGCCGTAATTCACCCCTCCACTTT. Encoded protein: CASSPIGGRNSPLHF.

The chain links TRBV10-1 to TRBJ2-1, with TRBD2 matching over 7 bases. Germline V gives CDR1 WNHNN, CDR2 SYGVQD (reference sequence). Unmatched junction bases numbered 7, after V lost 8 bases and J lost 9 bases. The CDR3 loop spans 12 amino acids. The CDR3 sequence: CASGRDRGEQFF. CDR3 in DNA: TGCGCCAGCGGGAGGGATAGGGGTGAGCAGTTCTTC.

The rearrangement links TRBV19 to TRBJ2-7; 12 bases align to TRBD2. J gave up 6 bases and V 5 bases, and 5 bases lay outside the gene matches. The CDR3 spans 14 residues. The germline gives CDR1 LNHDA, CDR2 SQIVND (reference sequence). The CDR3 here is CASSVTLAGGEQYF. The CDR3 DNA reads TGTGCCAGTAGTGTAACACTAGCGGGAGGCGAGCAGTACTTC. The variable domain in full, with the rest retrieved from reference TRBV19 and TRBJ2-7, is DGGITQSPKYLFRKEGQNVTLSCEQNLNHDAMYWYRQDPGQGLRLIYYSQIVNDFQKGDIAEGYSVSREKKESFPLTVTSAQKNPTAFYLCASSVTLAGGEQYFGPGTRLTVT.

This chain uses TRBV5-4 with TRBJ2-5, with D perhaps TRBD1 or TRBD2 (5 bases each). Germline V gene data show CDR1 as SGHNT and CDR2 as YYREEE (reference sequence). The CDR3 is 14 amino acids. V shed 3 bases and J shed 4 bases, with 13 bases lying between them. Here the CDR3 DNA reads TGTGCCAGCAGCTCGGGACCGGCGGGAGAGACCCAGTACTTC. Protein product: CASSSGPAGETQYF.

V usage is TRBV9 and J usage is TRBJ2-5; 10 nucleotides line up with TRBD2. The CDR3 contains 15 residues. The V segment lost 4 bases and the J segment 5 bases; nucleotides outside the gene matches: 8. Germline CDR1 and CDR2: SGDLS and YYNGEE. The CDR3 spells CASSIQRGGRETQYF. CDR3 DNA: TGTGCCAGCAGCATCCAGCGGGGGGGCCGCGAGACCCAGTACTTC.

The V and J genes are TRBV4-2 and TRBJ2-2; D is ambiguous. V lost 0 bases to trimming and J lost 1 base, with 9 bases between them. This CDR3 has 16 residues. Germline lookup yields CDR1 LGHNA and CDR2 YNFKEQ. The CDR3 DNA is TGTGCCAGCAGCCAAGATGGTGGCCTGAACACCGGGGAGCTGTTTTTT. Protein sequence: CASSQDGGLNTGELFF.

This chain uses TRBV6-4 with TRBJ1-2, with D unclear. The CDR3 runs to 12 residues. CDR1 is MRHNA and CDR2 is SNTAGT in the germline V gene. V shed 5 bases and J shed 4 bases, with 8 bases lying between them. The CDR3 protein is CASSKSTYGYTF. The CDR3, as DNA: TGTGCCAGCAGTAAGTCGACCTATGGCTACACCTTC.

The CDR3 region is CASRETGLNTEAFF. DNA of the CDR3: TGTGCCAGCAGGGAAACAGGGTTGAACACTGAAGCTTTCTTT. The V gene is TRBV28, the J gene TRBJ1-1, with a weak D call TRBD1 (6 bases). V was trimmed by 6 bases and J by 0 bases, leaving 11 bases between them. Germline assignment: CDR1 MDHEN and CDR2 SYDVKM. This CDR3 spans 14 amino acids. The full variable domain, with the rest looked up from reference TRBV28 and TRBJ1-1, is DVKVTQSSRYLVKRTGEKVFLECVQDMDHENMFWYRQDPGLGLRLIYFSYDVKMKEKGDIPEGYSVSREKKERFSLILESASTNQTSMYLCASRETGLNTEAFFGQGTRLTVV.

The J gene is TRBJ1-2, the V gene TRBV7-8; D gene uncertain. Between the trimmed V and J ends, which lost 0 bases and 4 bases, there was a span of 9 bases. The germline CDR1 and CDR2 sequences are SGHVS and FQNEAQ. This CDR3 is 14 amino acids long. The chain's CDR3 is CASSLAHLLYGYTF. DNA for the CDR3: TGTGCCAGCAGCTTAGCGCACTTACTCTATGGCTACACCTTC.

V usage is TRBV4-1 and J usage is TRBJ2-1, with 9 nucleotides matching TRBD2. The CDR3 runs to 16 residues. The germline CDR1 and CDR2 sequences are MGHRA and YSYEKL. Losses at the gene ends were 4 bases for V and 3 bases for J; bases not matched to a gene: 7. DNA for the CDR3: TGCGCCAGCAGCCCTGAGACTAGCGGAGGCTACAATGAGCAGTTCTTC. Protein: CASSPETSGGYNEQFF.

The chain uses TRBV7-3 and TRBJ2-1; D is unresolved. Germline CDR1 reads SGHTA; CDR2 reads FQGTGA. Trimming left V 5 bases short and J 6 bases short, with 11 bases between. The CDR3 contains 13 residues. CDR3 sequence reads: CASSARMANEQFF. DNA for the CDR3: TGTGCCAGCAGCGCCCGAATGGCCAATGAGCAGTTCTTC.

CDR3 nucleotide sequence: TGTGCCAGCAGCGTATACGGACAGGAGAACACTGAAGCTTTCTTT. It yields the protein CASSVYGQENTEAFF. The chain employs TRBV5-5 and TRBJ1-1, with 7 bases aligning to TRBD1. Trimming took 4 bases from V and 1 from J; bases not matched to a gene: 7. The CDR3 contains 15 residues. Germline CDR1 SGHKS, CDR2 YYEKEE (reference sequence).